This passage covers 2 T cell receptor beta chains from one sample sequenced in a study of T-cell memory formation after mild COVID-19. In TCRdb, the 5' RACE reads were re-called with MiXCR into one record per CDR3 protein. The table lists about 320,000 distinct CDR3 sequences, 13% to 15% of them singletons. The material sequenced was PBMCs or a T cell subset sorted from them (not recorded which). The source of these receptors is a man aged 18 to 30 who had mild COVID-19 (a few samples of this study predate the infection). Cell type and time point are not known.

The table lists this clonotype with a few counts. The CDR3 sequence is CASSLHDREWTGELFF. The CDR3, as DNA: TGTGCCAGCAGTTTACATGACAGGGAGTGGACCGGGGAGCTGTTTTTT. This chain links TRBV27 with TRBJ2-2; 7 bases map to TRBD1. V lost 2 bases and J lost 5; bases outside the gene matches: 8. The CDR3 extends over 16 amino acids. Germline V CDR1 and CDR2: MNHEY, SMNVEV (reference sequence).

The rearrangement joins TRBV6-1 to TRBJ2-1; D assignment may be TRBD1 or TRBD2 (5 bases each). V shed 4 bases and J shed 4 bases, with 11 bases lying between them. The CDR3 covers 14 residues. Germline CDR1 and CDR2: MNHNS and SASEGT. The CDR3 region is CASSGGTGYNEQFF. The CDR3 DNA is TGTGCCAGCAGTGGGGGGACGGGATACAATGAGCAGTTCTTC.